Presented here are 9 T cell receptor beta chains from one specimen sequenced in a study of blood T cell repertoires in COVID-19. Profiled with immunoSEQ multiplex PCR; TCRdb holds only in-frame clones, not every one. The sample contains about 120,000 clones, roughly four fifths of which appear only once. Sequenced: peripheral blood. The source of these receptors is a human donor in a cohort sampled during active COVID-19.

The gene calls are TRBV6-5 and TRBJ1-6; weak D call: TRBD1 (5 bases). V was trimmed by 5 bases and J by 10 bases, leaving 15 bases between them. Germline loops: CDR1 MNHEY, CDR2 SVGAGI. CDR3 length: 14 residues. In DNA form, the CDR3 reads TGTGCCAGCAGTCCGGGACTCGAAAGGTCACCCCTCCACTTT. It codes for CASSPGLERSPLHF.

The V gene is TRBV6-5, the J gene TRBJ1-2; 9 bases are a match to TRBD1. The CDR3 is 15 amino acids. V gave up 6 bases and J gave up 7 bases; unmatched junction bases: 12. Germline lookup yields CDR1 MNHEY and CDR2 SVGAGI. The CDR3 here is CASRDPGTGRGGYTF. The CDR3 DNA follows: TGTGCCAGCAGAGACCCGGGGACAGGGAGGGGTGGCTACACCTTC.

Comments on this clone: The same CDR3 arises from other DNA sequences in this sample as well. This chain uses TRBV30 with TRBJ1-1; the D is unclear. CDR1 GTSNPN and CDR2 SVGIG come from the germline V gene (reference sequence). The CDR3 covers 13 residues. The V gene lost 0 bases and the J gene lost 1 base, with 6 bases spanning the gap. The CDR3 DNA reads as TGTGCCTGGAGTGTCCGGGGGAACACTGAAGCTTTCTTT. This translates into CAWSVRGNTEAFF.

The rearrangement links TRBV27 to TRBJ1-2; 8 nucleotides align to TRBD1. The CDR3 extends over 14 amino acids. Germline CDR1 is MNHEY and CDR2 is SMNVEV (reference sequence). V trimming: 3 bases; J trimming: 0 bases; junction bases outside the gene matches: 0. The CDR3 DNA reads TGTGCCAGCAGTTTGGACAGGGCTAACTATGGCTACACCTTC. Its protein product is CASSLDRANYGYTF.

For this clone: Other DNA sequences within the sample encode an identical CDR3. The chain carries TRBV7-2 and TRBJ2-7, with D hard to call. Trimming stripped 5 bases from V and 0 bases from J, with 8 bases between. CDR3 length equals 13 residues. Germline values: CDR1 SGHTA, CDR2 FQGNSA. CDR3 protein: CASSLPSSYEQYF. The CDR3 DNA is TGTGCCAGCAGCCTGCCCAGCTCCTACGAGCAGTACTTC.

The chain is built from TRBV2 and TRBJ2-7, with TRBD1 matching 8 bases. CDR1 is SNHLY, CDR2 FYNNEI, per germline. There are 15 residues in the CDR3. V lost 2 bases, J lost 3 bases, and 6 bases stayed unmatched. The CDR3 region has the DNA TGTGCCAGCAGTGAAATAACAGGGGGATACTACGAGCAGTACTTC. Translated, it gives CASSEITGGYYEQYF.

As concerns this clone: The sample holds other DNA sequences that translate to the same CDR3. This chain joins TRBV6-5 and TRBJ1-1; possible D gene TRBD1, 6 bases. The CDR3 covers 13 residues. Germline values: CDR1 MNHEY, CDR2 SVGAGI. V lost 4 bases to trimming and J lost 3 bases, with 9 bases between them. This chain's CDR3 is CASSSTGYTEAFF. The CDR3 DNA follows: TGTGCCAGCAGTTCAACAGGGTACACTGAAGCTTTCTTT.

There are a few counts of this clone. This chain links TRBV2 with TRBJ1-2, with TRBD1 matching 8 bases. Germline V lookup: CDR1 SNHLY, CDR2 FYNNEI. The V and J ends lost 7 bases and 2 bases, in that order; junction bases with no gene match: 9. This CDR3 region has 15 residues. In DNA, the CDR3 is TGTGCCAGCACGGAACTCGGACAGGGAAACTATGGCTACACCTTC. This sequence encodes CASTELGQGNYGYTF.

This clone has just a few counts. This rearrangement joins TRBV5-1 to TRBJ2-7; no reliable D call. The V end was cut by 1 base, the J end by 1 base, with 3 bases between. CDR1 SGHRS and CDR2 YFSETQ come from the germline V gene. The CDR3 has 12 amino acids. The CDR3 sequence: CASSLTSYEQYF. The CDR3 coding sequence is TGCGCCAGCAGCTTGACTTCCTACGAGCAGTACTTC.